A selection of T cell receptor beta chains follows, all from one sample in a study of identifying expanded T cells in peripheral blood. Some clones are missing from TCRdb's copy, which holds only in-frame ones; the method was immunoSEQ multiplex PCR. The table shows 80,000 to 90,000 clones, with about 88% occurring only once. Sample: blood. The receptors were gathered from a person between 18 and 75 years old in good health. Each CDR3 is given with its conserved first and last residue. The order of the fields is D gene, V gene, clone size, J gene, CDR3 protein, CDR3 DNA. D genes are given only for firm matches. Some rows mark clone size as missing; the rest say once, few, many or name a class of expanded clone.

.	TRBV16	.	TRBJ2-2	CASSPAGATGELFF	TGTGCCAGCAGCCCTGCCGGGGCCACCGGGGAGCTGTTTTTT
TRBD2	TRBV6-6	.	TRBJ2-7	CASSYRAGDEQYF	TGTGCCAGCAGTTACAGGGCGGGGGACGAGCAGTACTTC
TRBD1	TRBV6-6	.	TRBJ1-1	CASSYPQGAATEAFF	TGTGCCAGCAGTTACCCACAGGGGGCGGCCACTGAAGCTTTCTTT
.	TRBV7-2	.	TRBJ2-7	CASSFLSGVGYEQYF	TGTGCCAGCAGCTTCTTATCCGGGGTCGGCTACGAGCAGTACTTC
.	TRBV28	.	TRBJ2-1	CASSLGRSGLYNEQFF	TGTGCCAGCAGTTTAGGTCGGAGCGGGCTATACAATGAGCAGTTCTTC
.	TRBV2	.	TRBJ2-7	CASSDETGPYEQYF	TGTGCCAGCAGTGATGAGACAGGCCCCTACGAGCAGTACTTC
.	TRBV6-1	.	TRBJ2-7	CASSHTGEQYF	TGTGCCAGCAGTCACACAGGCGAGCAGTACTTC
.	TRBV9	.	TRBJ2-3	CASSVGGAHTDTQYF	TGTGCCAGCAGCGTTGGCGGCGCGCACACAGATACGCAGTATTTT
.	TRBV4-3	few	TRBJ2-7	CASSPQTYYEQYF	TGCGCCAGCAGCCCCCAGACCTACTACGAGCAGTACTTC
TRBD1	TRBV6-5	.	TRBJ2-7	CASRRDRNYEQYF	TGTGCCAGCAGGAGGGACAGGAACTACGAGCAGTACTTC
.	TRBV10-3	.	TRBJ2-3	CAISNSGADTQYF	TGTGCCATCAGTAATTCAGGGGCAGATACGCAGTATTTT
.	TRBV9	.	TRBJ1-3	CASSPKLALQAGNTIYF	TGTGCCAGCAGCCCCAAACTTGCCCTTCAAGCCGGAAACACCATATATTTT
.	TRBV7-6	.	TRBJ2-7	CASSLRREGNEQYF	TGTGCCAGCAGCTTAAGGAGGGAAGGGAACGAGCAGTACTTC